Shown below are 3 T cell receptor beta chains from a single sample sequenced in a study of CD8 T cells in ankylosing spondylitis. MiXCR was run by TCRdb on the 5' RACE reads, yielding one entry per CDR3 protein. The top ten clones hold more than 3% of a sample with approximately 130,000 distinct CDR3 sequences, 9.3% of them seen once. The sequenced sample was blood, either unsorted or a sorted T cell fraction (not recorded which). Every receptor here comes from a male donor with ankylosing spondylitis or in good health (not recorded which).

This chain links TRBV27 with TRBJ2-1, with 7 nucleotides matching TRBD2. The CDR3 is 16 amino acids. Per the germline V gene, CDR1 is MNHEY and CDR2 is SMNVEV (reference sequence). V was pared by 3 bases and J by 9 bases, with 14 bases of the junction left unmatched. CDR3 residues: CASSFIAGVGSREQFF. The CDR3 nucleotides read TGTGCCAGCAGTTTCATCGCGGGAGTAGGGAGTCGTGAGCAGTTCTTC.

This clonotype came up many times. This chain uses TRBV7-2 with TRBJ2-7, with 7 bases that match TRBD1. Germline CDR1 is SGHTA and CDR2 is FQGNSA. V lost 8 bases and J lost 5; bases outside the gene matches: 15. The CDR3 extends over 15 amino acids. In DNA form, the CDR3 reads TGTGCCAGCCACGAGGGGGCGGCCGGGTTAAACGAGCAGTACTTC. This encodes CASHEGAAGLNEQYF.

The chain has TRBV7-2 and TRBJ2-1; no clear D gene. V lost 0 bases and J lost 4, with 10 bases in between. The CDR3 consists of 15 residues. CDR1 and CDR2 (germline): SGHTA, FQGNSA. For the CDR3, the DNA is TGTGCCAGCAGCTTAGCGGGCCTAGAATACAATGAGCAGTTCTTC. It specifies CASSLAGLEYNEQFF.